This TCR beta chain appears in the sequencing data of a study of cytomegalovirus exposure and HLA in healthy donors. Study context: The Caucasian-associated ancestry cluster held around 81% of 398 genotyped donors.

CDR1 and CDR2 (germline): MNHEY, SMNVEV (reference sequence). The CDR3 consists of 17 residues. Germline trimming cut 2 bases from V and 7 bases from J; bases unmatched to any gene: 6. With 60 Vbeta and 13 Jbeta primers, the PCR was carried out. Libraries were prepared by immunoSEQ multiplex PCR; TCRdb keeps only in-frame clonotypes and omits some of them. This sample's table reports more than 40,000 clones. The specimen sequenced was PBMCs. This TCR derives from a middle-aged woman in good health and CMV-seronegative. The gene calls are TRBV27 and TRBJ2-1; 15 nucleotides agree with TRBD2. In DNA form, the CDR3 reads TGTGCCAGCAGTTTACCTGGGACTAGCGGGAGGAAGAATGAGCAGTTCTTC. Translation: CASSLPGTSGRKNEQFF.